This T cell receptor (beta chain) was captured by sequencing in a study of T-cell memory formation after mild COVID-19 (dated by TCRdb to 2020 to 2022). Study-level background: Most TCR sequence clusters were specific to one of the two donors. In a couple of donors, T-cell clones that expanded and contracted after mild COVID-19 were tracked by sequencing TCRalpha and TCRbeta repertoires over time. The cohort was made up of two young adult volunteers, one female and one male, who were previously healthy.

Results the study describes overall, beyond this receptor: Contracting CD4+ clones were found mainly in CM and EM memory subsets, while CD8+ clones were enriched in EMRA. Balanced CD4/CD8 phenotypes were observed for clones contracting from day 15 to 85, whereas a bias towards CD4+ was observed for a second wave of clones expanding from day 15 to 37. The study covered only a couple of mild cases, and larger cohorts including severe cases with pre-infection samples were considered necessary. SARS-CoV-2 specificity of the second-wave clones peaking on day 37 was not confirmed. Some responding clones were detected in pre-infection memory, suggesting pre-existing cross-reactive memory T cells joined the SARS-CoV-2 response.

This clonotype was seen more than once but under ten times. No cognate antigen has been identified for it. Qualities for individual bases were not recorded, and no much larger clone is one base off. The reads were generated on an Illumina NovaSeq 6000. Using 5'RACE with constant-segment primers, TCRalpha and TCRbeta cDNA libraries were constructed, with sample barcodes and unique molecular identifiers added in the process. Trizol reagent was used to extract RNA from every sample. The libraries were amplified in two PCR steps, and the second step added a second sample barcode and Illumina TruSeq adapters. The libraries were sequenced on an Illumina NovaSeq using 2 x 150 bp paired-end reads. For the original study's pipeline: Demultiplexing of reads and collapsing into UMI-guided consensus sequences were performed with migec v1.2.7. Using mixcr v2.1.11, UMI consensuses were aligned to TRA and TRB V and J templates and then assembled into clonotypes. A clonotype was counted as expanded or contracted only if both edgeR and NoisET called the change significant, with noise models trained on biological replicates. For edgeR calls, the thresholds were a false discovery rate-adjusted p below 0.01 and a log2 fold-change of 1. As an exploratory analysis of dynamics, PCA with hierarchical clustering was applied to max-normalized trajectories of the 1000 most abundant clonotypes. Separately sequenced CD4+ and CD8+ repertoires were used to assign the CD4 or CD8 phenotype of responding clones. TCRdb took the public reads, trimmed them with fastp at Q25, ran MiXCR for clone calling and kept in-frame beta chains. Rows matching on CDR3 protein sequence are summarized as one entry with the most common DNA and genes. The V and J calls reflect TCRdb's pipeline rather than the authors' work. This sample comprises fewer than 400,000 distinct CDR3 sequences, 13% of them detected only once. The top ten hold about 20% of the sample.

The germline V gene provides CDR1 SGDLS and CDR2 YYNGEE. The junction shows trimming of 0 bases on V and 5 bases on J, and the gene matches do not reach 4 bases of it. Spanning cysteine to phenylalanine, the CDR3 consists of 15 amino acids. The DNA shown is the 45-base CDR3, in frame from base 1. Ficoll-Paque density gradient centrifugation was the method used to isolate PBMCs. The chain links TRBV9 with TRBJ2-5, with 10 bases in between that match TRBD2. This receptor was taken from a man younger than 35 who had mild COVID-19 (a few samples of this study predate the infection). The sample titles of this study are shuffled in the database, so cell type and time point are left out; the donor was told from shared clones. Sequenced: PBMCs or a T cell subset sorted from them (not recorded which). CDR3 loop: CASSVVSGGWETQYF. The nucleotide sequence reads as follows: TGTGCCAGCAGCGTAGTTAGCGGGGGGTGGGAGACCCAGTACTTC.